One and the same sample provided the 32 T cell receptor beta chains below, sequenced in a study of blood T cell repertoires in COVID-19. The method was immunoSEQ multiplex PCR; TCRdb's version includes in-frame clones alone and lacks a portion of them. The sample yields over 60,000 clones, roughly 71% seen once. The material sequenced was peripheral blood. The receptors stem from a human donor in a cohort sampled during active COVID-19.

CDR3 sequence (DNA): TGTGCCAGCAGCAGAGGTGGAAACACCATATATTTT. Protein: CASSRGGNTIYF. The chain recombines TRBV11-2 with TRBJ1-3; D uncertain. This CDR3 spans 12 amino acids. Germline lookup yields CDR1 SGHAT and CDR2 FQNNGV. V was shortened by 5 bases and J by 3 bases, with 5 bases between the two germline ends. Full variable domain (missing parts from reference TRBV11-2 and TRBJ1-3): EAGVAQSPRYKIIEKRQSVAFWCNPISGHATLYWYQQILGQGPKLLIQFQNNGVVDDSQLPKDRFSAERLKGVDSTLKIQPAKLEDSAVYLCASSRGGNTIYFGEGSWLTVV.

The genes are TRBV18 and TRBJ2-2, with D tentatively TRBD1 (5 bases). This CDR3 contains 15 residues. V was pared by 4 bases and J by 1 base, with 10 bases between. Germline assignment: CDR1 KGHSH and CDR2 LQKENI. The CDR3 reads CASSQSQGNTGELFF. The DNA of the CDR3 is TGTGCCAGCTCACAATCGCAGGGGAACACCGGGGAGCTGTTTTTT.

Regarding this clone: This may come from a read error, since a much larger clone is one base off. The chain uses TRBV5-6 and TRBJ2-7, with 10 positions matching TRBD1. Germline assignment: CDR1 SGHDT and CDR2 YYEEEE. The V gene end was trimmed by 6 bases and the J gene end by 6 bases; junction bases not matched to a gene: 15. The CDR3 runs to 16 residues. This CDR3 reads CASNPIPTGTGVEQYF. CDR3 DNA: TGTGCCAGCAACCCTATACCCACCGGGACAGGGGTCGAGCAGTACTTC.

The chain uses TRBV2 and TRBJ2-5; 7 bases map to TRBD1. This CDR3 region has 14 residues. Germline V gene data show CDR1 as SNHLY and CDR2 as FYNNEI. The J segment lost 5 bases and the V segment lost 5 bases, leaving 8 bases of the junction unmatched. In DNA, the CDR3 is TGTGCCAGCAGTATACAGGGGCCGGGGGAGACCCAGTACTTC. Translating it yields CASSIQGPGETQYF.

The genes are TRBV12-5 and TRBJ2-5; TRBD1 aligns across 10 bases. CDR1 is LGHNT, CDR2 FRNRAP, per germline. After removal of 6 bases from V and 5 bases from J, the junction contained 6 bases not matched to a gene. The CDR3 is 14 residues long. The CDR3 sequence is CASGPRDRGETQYF. The CDR3 nucleotides are TGTGCTAGTGGACCTCGGGACAGGGGTGAGACCCAGTACTTC.

This chain uses TRBV10-2 with TRBJ2-5; 11 bases are a match to TRBD2. Unmatched junction bases numbered 9, after V lost 4 bases and J lost 5 bases. The CDR3 has 16 amino acids. Germline V lookup: CDR1 WSHSY, CDR2 SAAADI. For the CDR3, the DNA is TGCGCCAGCAGTGTTGGTAGCGGGGGGGCGAGGGAGACCCAGTACTTC. This sequence encodes CASSVGSGGARETQYF.

The CDR3, as DNA: TGTGCCAGCCGCAAGTCGTTGCTCGGCAGCGCTAACTATGGCTACACCTTC. Translating it yields CASRKSLLGSANYGYTF. The chain links TRBV19 to TRBJ1-2, with unresolved D. The CDR3 is 17 residues long. The germline V and J ends were trimmed by 9 bases and 0 bases, with 23 bases remaining between them. CDR1 LNHDA and CDR2 SQIVND come from the germline V gene (reference sequence). Full variable domain (rest looked up from reference TRBV19 and TRBJ1-2): DGGITQSPKYLFRKEGQNVTLSCEQNLNHDAMYWYRQDPGQGLRLIYYSQIVNDFQKGDIAEGYSVSREKKESFPLTVTSAQKNPTAFYLCASRKSLLGSANYGYTFGSGTRLTVV.

V usage is TRBV6-5 and J usage is TRBJ2-7; D ambiguous. Germline assignment: CDR1 MNHEY and CDR2 SVGAGI. Trimming pared 5 bases from V and 0 bases from J, leaving 11 bases between. CDR3 length: 14 amino acids. The CDR3 spells CASSPRFSSYEQYF. The CDR3 nucleotides read TGTGCCAGCAGTCCCAGGTTCAGCTCCTACGAGCAGTACTTC.

This clone was picked up one time. The chain employs TRBV5-1 and TRBJ1-2; D is ambiguous. V was shortened by 0 bases and J by 4 bases, with 7 bases between the two germline ends. From germline, CDR1 is SGHRS and CDR2 YFSETQ. The CDR3 is made up of 13 amino acids. The CDR3 spells CASSLASGYGYTF. For the CDR3, the DNA is TGCGCCAGCAGCTTGGCCAGCGGCTATGGCTACACCTTC.

The gene calls are TRBV6-5 and TRBJ1-4; D remains unclear. The CDR3 loop spans 13 amino acids. Trimming took 7 bases from V and 8 from J, leaving 14 bases between them. Germline CDR1 is MNHEY and CDR2 is SVGAGI. Here the CDR3 reads CASTTNSREKLFF. CDR3 sequence (DNA): TGTGCCAGCACCACAAACAGTAGGGAAAAACTGTTTTTT.

V and J are TRBV18 and TRBJ1-3; D perhaps matches TRBD1 (5 bases). The germline V and J ends were trimmed by 5 bases and 1 base, with 9 bases remaining between them. This CDR3 contains 14 residues. The germline gives CDR1 KGHSH, CDR2 LQKENI. CDR3 bases: TGTGCCAGCTCAGTCGACAGTTCTGGAAACACCATATATTTT. Protein: CASSVDSSGNTIYF.

The gene calls are TRBV6-5 and TRBJ2-6; a possible D gene is TRBD1 (5 bases). V gave up 7 bases and J gave up 4 bases, with 14 bases separating them. The CDR3 contains 15 residues. Germline V CDR1 and CDR2: MNHEY, SVGAGI. The CDR3 nucleotides read TGTGCCAGCACCGGAAGGGGTACCGGGGCCAACGTCCTGACTTTC. It is translated as CASTGRGTGANVLTF.

The V call is TRBV28, the J call TRBJ1-6; D gene uncertain. Trimming stripped 7 bases from V and 0 bases from J, with 10 bases between. The CDR3 covers 15 residues. Germline assignment: CDR1 MDHEN and CDR2 SYDVKM. The CDR3 nucleotides read TGTGCCAGCACCCCTAGTAGCTCCTATAATTCACCCCTCCACTTT. Its protein is CASTPSSSYNSPLHF.

Concerning this clone itself: A single base separates this from a much larger clone, so it may be a read error. The chain has TRBV28 and TRBJ1-6; a weak D match, TRBD1 (5 bases). Germline V gives CDR1 MDHEN, CDR2 SYDVKM. The length of the CDR3 is 14 residues. V lost 6 bases, J lost 9 bases, and 15 bases lay in between. CDR3 region: CASSLGGEFSPLHF. CDR3 bases: TGTGCCAGCAGCCTCGGGGGTGAGTTTTCACCCCTCCACTTT.

In nucleotides, the CDR3 is TGTGCCAGCAGCTTGGAGGGGGGGGGTGGCAATGAGCAGTTCTTC. Translation gives CASSLEGGGGNEQFF. The chain carries TRBV5-4 and TRBJ2-1; TRBD2 might be the D (7 bases). Deletions cut 0 bases from V and 6 bases from J, with 13 bases between. CDR1 is SGHNT, CDR2 YYREEE, per germline (reference sequence). This CDR3 spans 15 amino acids. The entire variable domain, with the rest obtained from reference TRBV5-4 and TRBJ2-1, is as follows: ETGVTQSPTHLIKTRGQQVTLRCSSQSGHNTVSWYQQALGQGPQFIFQYYREEENGRGNFPPRFSGLQFPNYSSELNVNALELDDSALYLCASSLEGGGGNEQFFGPGTRLTVL.

V is TRBV3-1 (or the pseudogene TRBV3-2) and J is TRBJ2-1, with D tentatively TRBD2 (6 bases). Looked up from germline, CDR1 is LGHDT and CDR2 is YNNKEL (reference sequence). The CDR3 sequence is 14 residues long. V lost 6 bases and J 6 bases, leaving 15 bases between the germline ends. CDR3 DNA sequence: TGTGCCAGCAGGCACCGGGACTTCTCCAATGAGCAGTTCTTC. Its protein product is CASRHRDFSNEQFF.

V and J are TRBV5-6 and TRBJ2-3; weak D call: TRBD1 (5 bases). This CDR3 comprises 13 residues. Trimming took 4 bases from V and 4 from J, leaving 10 bases between them. Germline V gives CDR1 SGHDT, CDR2 YYEEEE. CDR3 amino acids: CASSRVGADTQYF. The CDR3 region has the DNA TGTGCCAGCAGCCGGGTAGGGGCAGATACGCAGTATTTT. Using reference TRBV5-6 and TRBJ2-3 for the parts outside the CDR3, the full variable domain is DAGVTQSPTHLIKTRGQQVTLRCSPKSGHDTVSWYQQALGQGPQFIFQYYEEEERQRGNFPDRFSGHQFPNYSSELNVNALLLGDSALYLCASSRVGADTQYFGPGTRLTVL.

Here the CDR3 reads CAISEPSIDGYTF. CDR3 sequence (DNA): TGTGCCATCAGTGAGCCCAGTATCGATGGCTACACCTTC. The chain employs TRBV10-3 and TRBJ1-2; no definite D call. V was clipped by 2 bases and J by 6 bases, with 10 bases between them. Germline V gene sequence: CDR1 ENHRY, CDR2 SYGVKD. The CDR3 consists of 13 residues.

This clone was seen more than once but under ten times. The chain couples TRBV12-3 or TRBV12-4 to TRBJ1-1; D possibly corresponds to TRBD1 (5 bases). Trimming shortened V by 10 bases and J by 11 bases, and 20 bases separated the two germline ends. CDR3 size: 12 residues. CDR3 DNA sequence: TGTGCCACCGCCCCCAGGGCTAGTGCGGCTTTCTTT. Protein: CATAPRASAAFF.

The rearrangement joins TRBV12-3 or TRBV12-4 to TRBJ2-2; the match to TRBD2 covers 8 bases. This CDR3 has 13 amino acids. The V segment lost 10 bases and the J segment 1 base; nucleotides outside the gene matches: 2. In nucleotides, the CDR3 is TGTGCCAACGGGAGGGGGAACACCGGGGAGCTGTTTTTT. Amino acids: CANGRGNTGELFF.

This clone has a single count. This rearrangement joins TRBV18 to TRBJ2-5; 7 bases are a match to TRBD2. Germline V gene lookup returns CDR1 KGHSH and CDR2 LQKENI. CDR3 length: 15 residues. Losses at the gene ends were 0 bases for V and 4 bases for J; bases not matched to a gene: 5. CDR3 sequence: CASSPPSVAGETQYF. As DNA, the CDR3 is TGTGCCAGCTCACCACCGTCGGTAGCGGGAGAGACCCAGTACTTC.

The chain has TRBV21-1 and TRBJ2-7; the table's D call TRBD1 went unverified against the DNA. TRBV21-1 is flagged as a pseudogene. The CDR3 runs to 12 residues. The CDR3 reads CASSTRTAEQYF. The CDR3 bases are TGTGCCAGCAGCACTCGGACAGCCGAGCAGTACTTC.

In its sample, this clone was seen a few times. The chain employs TRBV6-6 and TRBJ1-5, with TRBD1 identical over 7 bases. V lost 4 bases to trimming and J lost 7 bases; unmatched junction nucleotides: 7. Germline lookup yields CDR1 MNHNY and CDR2 SVGAGI (reference sequence). This CDR3 contains 14 residues. The CDR3 protein is CASSSTGERQPQHF. CDR3 sequence (DNA): TGTGCCAGCAGTTCAACAGGGGAAAGGCAGCCCCAGCATTTT.

The V call is TRBV29-1, the J call TRBJ1-5, with 8 bases that match TRBD1. The CDR3 has 13 residues. J was trimmed by 9 bases and V by 6 bases; bases with no gene match: 10. Germline CDR1 and CDR2: SQVTM and ANQGSEA. CDR3 amino acids: CSVGRTGSGPQHF. In DNA form, the CDR3 reads TGCAGCGTCGGACGGACAGGGAGCGGGCCCCAGCATTTT.

This clone occurred a few times. The chain links TRBV6-5 to TRBJ2-1, with D possibly being TRBD2 (5 bases). The germline V gene encodes CDR1 MNHEY and CDR2 SVGAGI. The CDR3 length is 15 residues. V was shortened by 0 bases and J by 6 bases, with 12 bases between the two germline ends. The CDR3 reads CASSYSASLGNEQFF. The CDR3 DNA reads as TGTGCCAGCAGTTACTCGGCTAGCTTGGGCAATGAGCAGTTCTTC.

The gene calls are TRBV19 and TRBJ1-1; maybe TRBD1 (6 bases). In germline, CDR1 is LNHDA, CDR2 SQIVND (reference sequence). With 5 bases removed from V and 5 bases from J, the gap between germline ends came to 15 bases. The CDR3 is 14 amino acids. CDR3 sequence (DNA): TGTGCCAGTAGTCTCCAGGGGCGAAGGACTGAAGCTTTCTTT. This encodes CASSLQGRRTEAFF.

This clone was seen only a few times. The rearrangement joins TRBV24-1 to TRBJ2-3, with D possibly matching TRBD2 (5 bases). Trimming removed 4 bases from V and 8 bases from J, with 21 bases in between. This CDR3 is built from 16 residues. Germline CDR1 and CDR2: KGHDR and SFDVKD. CDR3 loop: CATSDPRRDDRGTQYF. DNA for the CDR3: TGTGCCACCAGTGACCCCCGGCGCGACGATCGGGGTACGCAGTATTTT.

The V and J genes are TRBV7-9 and TRBJ2-1; 12 bases match TRBD2. Per germline, CDR1 SEHNR and CDR2 FQNEAQ (reference sequence). The CDR3 has 18 amino acids. The ends lost 4 bases at V and 3 bases at J; junction bases unmatched: 10. The CDR3, as DNA: TGTGCCAGCAGCTCGCCGGGGACTAGCGGGTTGGGCTACAATGAGCAGTTCTTC. Amino acid sequence: CASSSPGTSGLGYNEQFF.

This chain links TRBV6-5 with TRBJ2-2, with unresolved D. The CDR3 consists of 13 residues. Germline CDR1 MNHEY, CDR2 SVGAGI. Trimming pared 6 bases from V and 6 bases from J, leaving 11 bases between. Here the CDR3 reads CASSHSHPGELFF. The CDR3 DNA reads as TGTGCCAGCAGCCACAGCCATCCCGGGGAGCTGTTTTTT.

The rearrangement joins TRBV6-2 or TRBV6-3 to TRBJ2-7; 11 bases agree with TRBD1. This CDR3 comprises 15 residues. Germline trimming cut 0 bases from V and 4 bases from J; bases unmatched to any gene: 2. Germline CDR1 MNHEY, CDR2 SVGEGT. DNA for the CDR3: TGTGCCAGCAGTTACTCGGACAGGGGGCGTTACGAGCAGTACTTC. Translated, it gives CASSYSDRGRYEQYF.

About this clone itself: Other DNA sequences in this sample translate to the same CDR3. The chain combines TRBV6-5 with TRBJ1-1; 7 bases fit TRBD1. Trimming removed 6 bases from V and 0 bases from J; junction bases left unmatched: 4. CDR3 size: 14 residues. Germline V lookup: CDR1 MNHEY, CDR2 SVGAGI. The chain's CDR3 is CASRKQGMNTEAFF. The DNA of the CDR3 is TGTGCCAGCAGAAAACAGGGGATGAACACTGAAGCTTTCTTT.

The rearrangement joins TRBV10-3 to TRBJ2-3; TRBD2 aligns across 11 bases. J was trimmed by 0 bases and V by 10 bases; bases with no gene match: 12. The CDR3 spans 17 residues. Germline assignment: CDR1 ENHRY and CDR2 SYGVKD. The CDR3 nucleotides are TGTGCCAGCAGCTCTAGCGGGGGGCCCCAAAGCACAGATACGCAGTATTTT. The encoded protein is CASSSSGGPQSTDTQYF.